Sequencing of this T cell receptor (beta chain) was carried out in a study of metastatic and nonmetastatic thyroid tumors. Study findings and constraints: Malignant thyroid tumors reportedly had TCR beta diversity that was significantly higher than in benign nodules, in blood and tumor.

In germline, CDR1 is MNHNS, CDR2 SASEGT. The CDR3 contains 15 residues. The ends were cut back, 5 bases at V and 0 bases at J, with 11 bases in the middle. Each patient went into thyroid surgery without having received any treatment. TCRdb re-called clones via MiXCR from the PCR reads. Of 30,000 to 40,000 clones listed, about a fifth are singletons. This clone was picked up many times. Its antigen is undetermined. This sequence was found in a male donor with papillary thyroid cancer or a benign thyroid nodule (not recorded which). Some clones in this sample may be carry-over from other donors' samples. Source material: tumor tissue. The chain recombines TRBV6-1 with TRBJ1-3; D uncertain. CDR3 loop: CASSTSATSGNTIYF. CDR3 bases: TGTGCCAGCAGTACCTCAGCAACCTCTGGAAACACCATATATTTT.